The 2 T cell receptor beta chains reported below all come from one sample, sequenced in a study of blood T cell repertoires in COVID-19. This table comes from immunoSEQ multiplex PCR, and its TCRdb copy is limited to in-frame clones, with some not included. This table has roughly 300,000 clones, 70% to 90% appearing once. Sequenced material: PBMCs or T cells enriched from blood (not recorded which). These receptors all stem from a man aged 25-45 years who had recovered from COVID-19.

CDR3 coding DNA: TGTGCCAGCAGTGTGGGACAGGTGGGGAATCAGCCCCAGCATTTT. This sequence encodes CASSVGQVGNQPQHF. The chain links TRBV2 to TRBJ1-5; 8 nucleotides line up with TRBD1. This CDR3 has 15 amino acids. The J segment lost 4 bases and the V segment lost 4 bases, leaving 6 bases of the junction unmatched. Germline V CDR1 and CDR2: SNHLY, FYNNEI.

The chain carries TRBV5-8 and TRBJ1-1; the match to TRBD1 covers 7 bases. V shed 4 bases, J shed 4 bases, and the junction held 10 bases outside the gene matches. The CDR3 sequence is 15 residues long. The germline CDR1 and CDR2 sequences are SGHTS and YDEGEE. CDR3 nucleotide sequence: TGTGCCAGCAGCATTGACAGGGTAGATGCCACTGAAGCTTTCTTT. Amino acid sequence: CASSIDRVDATEAFF.